Listed here is a single T cell receptor (beta chain). The data derive from a study of blood T cell repertoires in COVID-19. Study at large: Acute-phase and convalescent COVID-19 samples originated in the United States, Italy and Spain. Nucleic acid was either cDNA or gDNA, and it came from T cells, B-cell-depleted T cells, or PBMCs.

Trimming shortened V by 0 bases and J by 2 bases, and 11 bases separated the two germline ends. Germline-derived CDR1 and CDR2 are SGHAT and FQNNGV. This CDR3 is built from 17 residues. In the authors' methods: Amplification from reference gene primers served as the basis for estimated nucleated cell counts. TCRdb keeps only in-frame clones here, not all; method: immunoSEQ multiplex PCR. The DNA was the basis for D and trimming; V, J and clone size are from that table. The data hold about 97,000 clones, with 70% to 90% observed a single time. The clonotype originates from a human donor in a cohort sampled during active COVID-19. The V gene is TRBV11-2, the J gene TRBJ2-6, with D hard to call. Sequenced material: peripheral blood. The DNA of the CDR3 is TGTGCCAGCAGCTTAGATCACCTAAGAACTGGGGCCAACGTCCTGACTTTC. It is translated as CASSLDHLRTGANVLTF.